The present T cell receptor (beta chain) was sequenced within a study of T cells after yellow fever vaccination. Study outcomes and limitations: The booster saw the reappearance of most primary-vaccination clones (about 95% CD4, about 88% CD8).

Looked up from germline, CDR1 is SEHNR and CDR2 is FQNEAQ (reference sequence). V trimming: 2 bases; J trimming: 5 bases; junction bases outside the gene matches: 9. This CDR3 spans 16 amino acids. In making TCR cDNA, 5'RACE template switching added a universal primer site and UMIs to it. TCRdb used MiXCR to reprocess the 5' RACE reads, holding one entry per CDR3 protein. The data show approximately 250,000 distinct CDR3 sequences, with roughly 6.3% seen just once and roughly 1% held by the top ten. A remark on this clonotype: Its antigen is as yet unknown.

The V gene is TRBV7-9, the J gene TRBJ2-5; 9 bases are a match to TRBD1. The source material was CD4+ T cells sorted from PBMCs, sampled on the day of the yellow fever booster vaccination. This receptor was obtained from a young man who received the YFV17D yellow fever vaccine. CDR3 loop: CASSLRRSGTGETQYF. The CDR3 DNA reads TGTGCCAGCAGCTTAAGACGCTCAGGGACAGGGGAGACCCAGTACTTC.